This T cell receptor beta chain was obtained from a study of blood T cell repertoires in COVID-19. V was shortened by 3 bases and J by 8 bases, with 16 bases between the two germline ends. The germline gives CDR1 SGHVS, CDR2 FQNEAQ. The CDR3 has 15 amino acids. Assay used: immunoSEQ multiplex PCR; TCRdb lists only in-frame clones, some missing. The table has about 180,000 clones, 84% seen once. V gene TRBV7-8 combines with J gene TRBJ1-4; a weak D match, TRBD1 (5 bases). The TCR sequence derives from a man aged 18 to 35 with active or convalescent COVID-19. Sequencing used peripheral blood. DNA for the CDR3: TGTGCCAGCAGCTTTTTTCCCCAGGGAAACGAAAAACTGTTTTTT. Amino acids: CASSFFPQGNEKLFF.